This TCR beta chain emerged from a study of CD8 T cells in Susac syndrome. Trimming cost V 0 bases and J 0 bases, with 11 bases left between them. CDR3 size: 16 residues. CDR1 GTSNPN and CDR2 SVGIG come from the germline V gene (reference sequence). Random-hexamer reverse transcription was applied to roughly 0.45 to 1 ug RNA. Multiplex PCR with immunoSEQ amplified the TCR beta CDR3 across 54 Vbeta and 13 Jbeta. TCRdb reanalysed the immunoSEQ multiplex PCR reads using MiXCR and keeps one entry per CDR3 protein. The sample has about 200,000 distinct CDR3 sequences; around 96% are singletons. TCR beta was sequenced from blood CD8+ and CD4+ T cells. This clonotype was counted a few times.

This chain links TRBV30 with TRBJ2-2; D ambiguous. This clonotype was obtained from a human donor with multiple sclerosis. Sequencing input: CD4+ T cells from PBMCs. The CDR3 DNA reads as TGTGCCTGGAGTGTAAGGTTGCGGTCGAACACCGGGGAGCTGTTTTTT. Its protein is CAWSVRLRSNTGELFF.